Listed below are T cell receptor beta chains from one sample, sequenced in a study of blood T cells in healthy people across ages. TCRdb called the 5' RACE reads again in MiXCR, with one record for every CDR3 protein. This sample has about 1 million distinct CDR3 sequences; 40% to 50% occur once, and the top ten carry about 19%. Input material: blood. The receptors come from an older woman in good health. CDR3s include the opening cysteine and the closing phenylalanine or tryptophan. D genes are given only for firm matches. A row's size may be missing; if present it is once, few, many or a size class.

clone_size	v_call	d_call	cdr3_length	j_call	cdr3_aa	cdr3_nt
.	TRBV20-1	TRBD2	13	TRBJ2-7	CSTGLAGNYEQYF	TGCAGCACGGGGCTAGCGGGGAACTACGAGCAGTACTTC
once	TRBV11-2	.	12	TRBJ2-7	CASETTGYEQYF	TGTGCCAGTGAGACGACAGGTTACGAGCAGTACTTC
few	TRBV30	TRBD1	15	TRBJ2-5	CAWTKTGQAGGTQYF	TGTGCCTGGACCAAAACGGGACAGGCAGGCGGGACCCAGTACTTC
few	TRBV19	TRBD1	14	TRBJ2-7	CASSIGTGGYEQYF	TGTGCCAGTAGTATTGGGACAGGGGGCTACGAGCAGTACTTC
.	TRBV27	.	13	TRBJ1-1	CASSRSRGTEAFF	TGTGCCAGCAGCAGGAGCAGGGGCACTGAAGCTTTCTTT
.	TRBV11-2	TRBD2	18	TRBJ2-7	CASWGRASGKESSYEQYF	TGTGCCTCTTGGGGGAGAGCTAGCGGGAAAGAAAGCTCCTACGAGCAGTACTTC
.	TRBV18	TRBD2	16	TRBJ2-1	CASSPLPSGSRDEQFF	TGTGCCAGCTCACCCCTGCCTAGCGGGAGTAGGGATGAGCAGTTCTTC
.	TRBV20-1	TRBD1	13	TRBJ2-1	CSAGRTGRNEQFF	TGCAGTGCTGGAAGGACAGGGAGGAATGAGCAGTTCTTC
.	TRBV12-5	TRBD2	15	TRBJ2-7	CASGLAPGLEYEQYF	TGTGCTAGTGGTTTGGCGCCGGGACTAGAGTACGAGCAGTACTTC
.	TRBV12-3/TRBV12-4	.	15	TRBJ1-5	CASSSLRGHREPQHF	TGTGCCAGCAGTTCGCTGAGGGGACACAGGGAGCCCCAGCATTTT
once	TRBV27	.	16	TRBJ2-7	CASSLNGRGPTYEQYF	TGTGCCAGCAGTTTAAATGGGCGGGGGCCTACCTACGAGCAGTACTTC
.	TRBV6-1	TRBD1	15	TRBJ2-7	CASRPGTGGSDEQYF	TGTGCCAGCAGGCCCGGGACAGGGGGATCTGACGAGCAGTACTTC
few	TRBV2	.	11	TRBJ2-1	CASSIAGEQFF	TGTGCCAGCAGTATTGCGGGGGAGCAGTTCTTC
few	TRBV24-1	.	15	TRBJ2-4	CATSDGGSAKNIQYF	TGTGCCACCAGTGATGGGGGATCCGCCAAAAACATTCAGTACTTC
.	TRBV5-1	.	12	TRBJ2-5	CASRESQETQYF	TGCGCCAGCAGGGAGTCCCAAGAGACCCAGTACTTC
.	TRBV5-1	TRBD2	15	TRBJ2-1	CASSPTRGGGDEQFF	TGCGCCAGCAGCCCTACTCGCGGGGGAGGCGATGAGCAGTTCTTC
many	TRBV20-1	.	12	TRBJ2-7	CSAQGRGYEQYF	TGCAGTGCTCAGGGGCGGGGGTACGAGCAGTACTTC
.	TRBV12-3/TRBV12-4	.	15	TRBJ1-1	CASSPPWTVNTEAFF	TGTGCCAGCAGTCCGCCCTGGACGGTGAACACTGAAGCTTTCTTT
few	TRBV2	.	12	TRBJ2-1	CASSVQYNEQFF	TGTGCCAGCAGTGTACAATACAATGAGCAGTTCTTC
.	TRBV27	.	14	TRBJ2-5	CASSRLTSQETQYF	TGTGCCAGCAGCCGTTTGACTAGCCAAGAGACCCAGTACTTC
.	TRBV27	.	15	TRBJ2-1	CASSMDRTSYNEQFF	TGTGCCAGCAGCATGGACCGGACCTCCTACAATGAGCAGTTCTTC
few	TRBV18	.	16	TRBJ2-1	CASSYTTSFSYNEQFF	TGTGCCAGCTCGTACACCACATCATTCTCCTACAATGAGCAGTTCTTC
once	TRBV12-3/TRBV12-4	.	14	TRBJ1-4	CASSFSGANEKLFF	TGTGCCAGCAGTTTCTCTGGGGCTAATGAAAAACTGTTTTTT
.	TRBV29-1	TRBD1	12	TRBJ2-7	CSAGDRPYEQYF	TGCAGCGCCGGGGACAGGCCCTACGAGCAGTACTTC
.	TRBV12-3/TRBV12-4	.	11	TRBJ2-5	CARTWGETQYF	TGTGCCAGGACCTGGGGAGAGACCCAGTACTTC
.	TRBV13	TRBD1	16	TRBJ2-3	CASSSWGTAWADTQYF	TGTGCCAGCAGCTCATGGGGGACAGCGTGGGCAGATACGCAGTATTTT
.	TRBV27	TRBD1	15	TRBJ2-7	CASSLSTGGLYEQYF	TGTGCCAGCAGTCTCTCGACAGGGGGCCTCTACGAGCAGTACTTC
.	TRBV28	.	15	TRBJ2-7	CASSLWVSARGEQYF	TGTGCCAGCAGTTTATGGGTTAGCGCTCGGGGCGAGCAGTACTTC
few	TRBV28	.	15	TRBJ2-3	CASSAGQVGTDTQYF	TGTGCCAGCAGTGCTGGGCAGGTCGGCACAGATACGCAGTATTTT
few	TRBV20-1	.	12	TRBJ2-1	CSARVGWWEQFF	TGCAGTGCTAGAGTTGGCTGGTGGGAGCAGTTCTTC
.	TRBV11-2	.	13	TRBJ2-3	CASSVRRGDTQYF	TGTGCCAGCAGCGTAAGAAGGGGAGATACGCAGTATTTT
.	TRBV28	.	10	TRBJ2-7	CASTGTEQYF	TGTGCCAGTACGGGAACCGAGCAGTACTTC
.	TRBV18	.	14	TRBJ2-1	CASSPTQDYNEQFF	TGTGCCAGCTCACCAACACAGGATTACAATGAGCAGTTCTTC
.	TRBV5-1	.	15	TRBJ2-7	CASSLDGQNPYEQYF	TGCGCCAGCAGCTTGGATGGGCAGAACCCCTACGAGCAGTACTTC
once	TRBV10-3	.	14	TRBJ2-3	CAISESGLLDTQYF	TGTGCCATCAGTGAGTCGGGCTTATTGGATACGCAGTATTTT
.	TRBV29-1	.	13	TRBJ2-5	CSVERGYQETQYF	TGCAGCGTTGAGAGGGGGTACCAAGAGACCCAGTACTTC
.	TRBV9	.	15	TRBJ2-7	CASSVGAGRTYEQYF	TGTGCCAGCAGCGTAGGTGCGGGCAGAACCTACGAGCAGTACTTC
.	TRBV12-3/TRBV12-4	TRBD1	15	TRBJ2-5	CASTRTGPFIRTQYF	TGTGCCAGCACTAGGACAGGGCCCTTCATCAGGACCCAGTACTTC
.	TRBV15	.	15	TRBJ2-1	CATSRAATGLVEQFF	TGTGCCACCAGCAGAGCGGCGACGGGATTAGTTGAGCAGTTCTTC
many	TRBV27	.	14	TRBJ2-5	CASSLLGSQETQYF	TGTGCCAGCAGTTTATTGGGCAGCCAAGAGACCCAGTACTTC
once	TRBV7-2	TRBD1	14	TRBJ1-1	CASSQQGPYTEAFF	TGTGCCAGCAGCCAACAGGGGCCTTACACTGAAGCTTTCTTT
few	TRBV6-5	.	12	TRBJ2-7	CASSSGTFEQYF	TGTGCCAGCAGCAGTGGGACATTCGAGCAGTACTTC
few	TRBV20-1	TRBD2	18	TRBJ2-5	CSAPGPGRKNVGTETQYF	TGCAGTGCTCCCGGGCCCGGGAGGAAAAACGTTGGTACGGAGACCCAGTACTTC
.	TRBV3-1	TRBD1	16	TRBJ2-5	CASSPPGTGGEETQYF	TGTGCCAGCAGCCCTCCAGGGACAGGGGGCGAAGAGACCCAGTACTTC
few	TRBV15	TRBD2	13	TRBJ2-7	CATRDSGSGEQYF	TGTGCCACCAGGGATAGCGGGAGTGGCGAGCAGTACTTC
.	TRBV7-9	TRBD1	16	TRBJ1-2	CASSSPTTGAASGYTF	TGTGCCAGCAGCTCCCCCACGACAGGGGCGGCTAGTGGCTACACCTTC
many	TRBV27	.	11	TRBJ2-7	CASRGNYEQYF	TGTGCCAGCAGAGGGAACTACGAGCAGTACTTC
.	TRBV6-5	.	14	TRBJ1-2	CASSPATSYYGYTF	TGTGCCAGCAGCCCCGCAACATCGTACTATGGCTACACCTTC
once	TRBV15	TRBD1	15	TRBJ2-3	CATSSGDRVADTRYF	TGTGCCACCAGCAGTGGGGACAGGGTAGCAGATACGCGGTATTTT
few	TRBV29-1	TRBD1	14	TRBJ1-1	CSVERQGARTEAFF	TGCAGCGTTGAACGTCAGGGGGCGCGAACTGAAGCTTTCTTT
.	TRBV7-3	.	15	TRBJ2-1	CASSQGDSSLNEQFF	TGTGCCAGCAGCCAGGGGGACTCTTCTCTCAATGAGCAGTTCTTC
few	TRBV5-1	.	11	TRBJ2-3	CASTPGGTQYF	TGCGCCAGCACCCCCGGGGGCACGCAGTATTTT
.	TRBV5-1	TRBD1	15	TRBJ2-7	CASSSGQGSSYEQYF	TGCGCCAGCAGCTCGGGACAGGGGAGCTCCTACGAGCAGTACTTC
.	TRBV7-2	.	17	TRBJ2-6	CASSPLGRSSGANVLTF	TGTGCCAGCAGCCCCCTCGGGCGGTCCTCTGGGGCCAACGTCCTGACTTTC